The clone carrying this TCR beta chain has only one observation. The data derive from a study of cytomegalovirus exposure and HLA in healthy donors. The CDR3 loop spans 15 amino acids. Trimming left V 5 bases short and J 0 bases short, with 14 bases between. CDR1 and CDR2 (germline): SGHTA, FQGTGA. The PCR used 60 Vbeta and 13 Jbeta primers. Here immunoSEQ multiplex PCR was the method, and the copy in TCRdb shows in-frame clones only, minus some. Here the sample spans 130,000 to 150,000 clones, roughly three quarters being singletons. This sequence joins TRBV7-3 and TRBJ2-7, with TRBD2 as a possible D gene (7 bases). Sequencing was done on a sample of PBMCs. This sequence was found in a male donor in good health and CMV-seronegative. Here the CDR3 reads CASSVQGGGSYEQYF. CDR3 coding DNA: TGTGCCAGCAGCGTCCAGGGAGGGGGCTCCTACGAGCAGTACTTC.